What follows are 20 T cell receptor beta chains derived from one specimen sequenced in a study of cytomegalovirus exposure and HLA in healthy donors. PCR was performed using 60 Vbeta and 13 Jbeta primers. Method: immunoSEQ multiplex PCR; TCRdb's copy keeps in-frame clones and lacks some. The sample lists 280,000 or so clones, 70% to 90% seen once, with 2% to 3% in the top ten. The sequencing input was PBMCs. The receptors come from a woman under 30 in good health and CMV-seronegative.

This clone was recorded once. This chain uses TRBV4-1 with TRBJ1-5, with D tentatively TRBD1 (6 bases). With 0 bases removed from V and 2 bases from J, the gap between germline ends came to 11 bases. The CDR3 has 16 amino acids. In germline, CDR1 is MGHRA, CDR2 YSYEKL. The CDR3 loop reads CASSQDPGGGNQPQHF. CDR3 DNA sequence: TGCGCCAGCAGCCAAGATCCGGGGGGCGGCAATCAGCCCCAGCATTTT.

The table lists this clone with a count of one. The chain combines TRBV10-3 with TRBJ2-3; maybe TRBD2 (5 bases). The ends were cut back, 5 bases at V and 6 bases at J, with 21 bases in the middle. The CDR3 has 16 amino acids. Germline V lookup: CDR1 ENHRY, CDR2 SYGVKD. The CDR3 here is CAISKVRNDYGDTQYF. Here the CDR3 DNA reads TGTGCCATCAGTAAGGTCCGGAACGACTATGGGGATACGCAGTATTTT.

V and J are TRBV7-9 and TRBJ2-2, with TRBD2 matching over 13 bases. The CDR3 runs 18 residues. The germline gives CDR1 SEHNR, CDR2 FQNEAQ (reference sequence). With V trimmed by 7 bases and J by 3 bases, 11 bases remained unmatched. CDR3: CASTRTTSGGADTGELFF. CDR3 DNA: TGTGCCAGCACCCGCACAACTAGCGGGGGGGCTGACACCGGGGAGCTGTTTTTT. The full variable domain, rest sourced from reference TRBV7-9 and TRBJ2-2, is DTGVSQNPRHKITKRGQNVTFRCDPISEHNRLYWYRQTLGQGPEFLTYFQNEAQLEKSRLLSDRFSAERPKGSFSTLEIQRTEQGDSAMYLCASTRTTSGGADTGELFFGEGSRLTVL.

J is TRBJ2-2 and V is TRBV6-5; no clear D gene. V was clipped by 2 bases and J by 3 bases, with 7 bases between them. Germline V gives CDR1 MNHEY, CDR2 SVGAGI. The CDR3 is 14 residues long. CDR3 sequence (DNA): TGTGCCAGCAGTTACCTTCCAGACACCGGGGAGCTGTTTTTT. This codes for CASSYLPDTGELFF.

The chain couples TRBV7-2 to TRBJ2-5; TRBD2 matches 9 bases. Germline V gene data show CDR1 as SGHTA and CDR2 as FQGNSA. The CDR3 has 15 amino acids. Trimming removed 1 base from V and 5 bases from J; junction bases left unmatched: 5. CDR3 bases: TGTGCCAGCAGCTTAGTGCTAGCGGGATGGGAGACCCAGTACTTC. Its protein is CASSLVLAGWETQYF.

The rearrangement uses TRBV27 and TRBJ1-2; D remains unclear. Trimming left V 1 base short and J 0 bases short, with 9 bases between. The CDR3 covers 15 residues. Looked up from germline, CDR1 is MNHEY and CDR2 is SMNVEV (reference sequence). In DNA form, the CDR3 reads TGTGCCAGCAGTTTATTTCCGGGGACTAACTATGGCTACACCTTC. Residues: CASSLFPGTNYGYTF.

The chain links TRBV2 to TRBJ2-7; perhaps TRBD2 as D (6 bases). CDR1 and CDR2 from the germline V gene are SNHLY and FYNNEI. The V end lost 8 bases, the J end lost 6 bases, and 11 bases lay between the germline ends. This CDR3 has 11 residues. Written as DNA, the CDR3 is TGTGCCAGCGACGGGGGATCCGAGCAGTACTTC. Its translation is CASDGGSEQYF.

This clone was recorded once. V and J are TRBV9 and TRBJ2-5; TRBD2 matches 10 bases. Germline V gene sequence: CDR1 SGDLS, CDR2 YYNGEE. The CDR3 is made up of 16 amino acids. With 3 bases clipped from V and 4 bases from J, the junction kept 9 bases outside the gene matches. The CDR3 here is CASSAYQRGGRETQYF. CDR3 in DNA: TGTGCCAGCAGCGCCTATCAGCGGGGGGGCCGAGAGACCCAGTACTTC.

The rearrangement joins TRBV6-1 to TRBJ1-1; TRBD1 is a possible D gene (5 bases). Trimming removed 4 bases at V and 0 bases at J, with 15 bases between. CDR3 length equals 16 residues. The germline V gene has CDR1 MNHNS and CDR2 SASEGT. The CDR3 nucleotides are TGTGCCAGCAGTGCGGCCCGGACATTGATGAACACTGAAGCTTTCTTT. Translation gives CASSAARTLMNTEAFF.

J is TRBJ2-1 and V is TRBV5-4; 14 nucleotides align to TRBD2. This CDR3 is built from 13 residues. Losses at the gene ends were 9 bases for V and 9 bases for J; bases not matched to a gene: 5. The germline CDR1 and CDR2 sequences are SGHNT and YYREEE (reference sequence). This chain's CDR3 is CATGLAGGGEQFF. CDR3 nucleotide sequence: TGTGCCACCGGACTAGCGGGGGGTGGTGAGCAGTTCTTC.

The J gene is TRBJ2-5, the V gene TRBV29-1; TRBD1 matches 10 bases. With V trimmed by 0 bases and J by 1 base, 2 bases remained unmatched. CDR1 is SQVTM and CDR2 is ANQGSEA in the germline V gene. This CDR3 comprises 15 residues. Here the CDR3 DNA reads TGCAGCGTTGAAGAGGGACAGGGGTTCCAAGAGACCCAGTACTTC. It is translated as CSVEEGQGFQETQYF.

The CDR3, as DNA: TGTGCCAGCAGGAACAGGGAGGGCACTGAAGCTTTCTTT. As protein: CASRNREGTEAFF. The chain links TRBV2 to TRBJ1-1; tentatively, D is TRBD1 (6 bases). V shed 6 bases and J shed 4 bases, with 12 bases lying between them. Germline V gene lookup returns CDR1 SNHLY and CDR2 FYNNEI. The CDR3 runs to 13 residues.

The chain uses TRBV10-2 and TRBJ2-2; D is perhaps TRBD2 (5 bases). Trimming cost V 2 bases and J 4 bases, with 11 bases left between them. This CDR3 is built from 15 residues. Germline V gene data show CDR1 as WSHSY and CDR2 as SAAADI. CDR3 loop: CASSERTYSTGELFF. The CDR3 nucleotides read TGCGCCAGCAGTGAGCGGACTTACTCCACCGGGGAGCTGTTTTTT.

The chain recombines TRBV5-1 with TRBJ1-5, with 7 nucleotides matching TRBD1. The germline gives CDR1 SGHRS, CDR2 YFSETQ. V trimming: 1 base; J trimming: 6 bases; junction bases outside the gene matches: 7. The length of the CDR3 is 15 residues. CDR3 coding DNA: TGCGCCAGCAGCTTGAAAGGGGGCGCGGGTCAGCCCCAGCATTTT. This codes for CASSLKGGAGQPQHF.

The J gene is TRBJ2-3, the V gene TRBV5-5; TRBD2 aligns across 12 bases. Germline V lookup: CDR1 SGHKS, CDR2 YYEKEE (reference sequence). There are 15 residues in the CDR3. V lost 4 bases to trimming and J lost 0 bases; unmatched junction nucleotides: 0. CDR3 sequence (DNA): TGTGCCAGCAGCGGACTAGCGGGGAGCACAGATACGCAGTATTTT. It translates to CASSGLAGSTDTQYF. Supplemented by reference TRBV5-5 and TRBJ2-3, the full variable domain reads DAGVTQSPTHLIKTRGQQVTLRCSPISGHKSVSWYQQVLGQGPQFIFQYYEKEERGRGNFPDRFSARQFPNYSSELNVNALLLGDSALYLCASSGLAGSTDTQYFGPGTRLTVL.

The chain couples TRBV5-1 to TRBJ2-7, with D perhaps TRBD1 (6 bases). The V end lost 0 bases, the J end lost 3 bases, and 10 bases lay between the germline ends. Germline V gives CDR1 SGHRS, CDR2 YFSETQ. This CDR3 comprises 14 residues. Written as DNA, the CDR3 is TGCGCCAGCAGCTTGGGGACAGAAATCTACGAGCAGTACTTC. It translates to CASSLGTEIYEQYF.

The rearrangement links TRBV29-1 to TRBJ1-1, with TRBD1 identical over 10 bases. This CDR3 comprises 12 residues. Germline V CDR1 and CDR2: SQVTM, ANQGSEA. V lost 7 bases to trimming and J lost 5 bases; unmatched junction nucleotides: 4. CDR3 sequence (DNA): TGCAGCGCTGGGACAGGGGTGACTGAAGCTTTCTTT. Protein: CSAGTGVTEAFF.

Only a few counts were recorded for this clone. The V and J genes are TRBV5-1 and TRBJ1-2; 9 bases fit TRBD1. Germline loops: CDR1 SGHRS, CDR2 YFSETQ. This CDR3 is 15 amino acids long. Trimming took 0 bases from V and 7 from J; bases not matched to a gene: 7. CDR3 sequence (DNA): TGCGCCAGCAGCTTGGGGGGACAGGGCTTTTTTGGCTACACCTTC. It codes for CASSLGGQGFFGYTF.

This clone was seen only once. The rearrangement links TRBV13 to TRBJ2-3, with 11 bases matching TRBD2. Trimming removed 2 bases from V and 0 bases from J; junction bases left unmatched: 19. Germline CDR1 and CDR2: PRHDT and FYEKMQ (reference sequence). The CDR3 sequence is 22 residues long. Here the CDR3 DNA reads TGTGCCAGCAGCTTAAGGCTAGCGGGGGGAAAATTCACATCTCCTAGCACAGATACGCAGTATTTT. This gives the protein CASSLRLAGGKFTSPSTDTQYF.

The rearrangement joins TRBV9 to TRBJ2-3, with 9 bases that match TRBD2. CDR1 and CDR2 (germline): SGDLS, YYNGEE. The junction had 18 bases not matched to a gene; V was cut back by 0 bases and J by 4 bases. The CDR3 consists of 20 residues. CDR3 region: CASSVDDLWGVAGAADTQYF. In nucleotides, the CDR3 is TGTGCCAGCAGCGTAGACGATTTATGGGGAGTAGCGGGGGCGGCAGATACGCAGTATTTT.